These 8 T cell receptor beta chains originate from one sample sequenced in a study of blood T cell repertoires in COVID-19. Profiling relied on immunoSEQ multiplex PCR, and the TCRdb table lists in-frame clones only, not all of them. The table has 95,000 to 100,000 clones, approximately 91% seen once. Sequenced material: peripheral blood. Receptors originate from a man aged 45-60 years with acute or convalescent COVID-19.

This clone was seen once. V usage is TRBV4-1 and J usage is TRBJ1-2; 12 bases are shared with TRBD1. The CDR3 consists of 16 residues. Looked up from germline, CDR1 is MGHRA and CDR2 is YSYEKL. The V segment lost 4 bases and the J segment 8 bases; nucleotides outside the gene matches: 11. The CDR3: CASSLSKGQGARGYTF. The CDR3 nucleotides read TGCGCCAGCAGCCTCTCCAAGGGACAGGGGGCTCGCGGCTACACCTTC.

The chain links TRBV5-1 to TRBJ1-5; 9 bases map to TRBD1. V shed 0 bases and J 4 bases; nucleotides not matched to a gene: 2. CDR3 length equals 15 residues. The germline V gene encodes CDR1 SGHRS and CDR2 YFSETQ. Here the CDR3 DNA reads TGCGCCAGCAGCTTGGACGGGACAGGGAATCAGCCCCAGCATTTT. It encodes CASSLDGTGNQPQHF.

The table lists this clone with a few counts. The chain has TRBV6-5 and TRBJ1-6, with TRBD1 matching 7 bases. Germline V CDR1 and CDR2: MNHEY, SVGAGI. V lost 0 bases, J lost 6 bases, and 5 bases stayed unmatched. The length of the CDR3 is 16 residues. Written as DNA, the CDR3 is TGTGCCAGCAGTTACTCCCCGACAGGGTCTAATTCACCCCTCCACTTT. The encoded protein is CASSYSPTGSNSPLHF.

This chain uses TRBV11-3 with TRBJ2-3; 7 bases fit TRBD1. Germline trimming cut 4 bases from V and 0 bases from J; bases unmatched to any gene: 4. In germline, CDR1 is SGHNT, CDR2 YENEEA. This CDR3 has 15 residues. This chain's CDR3 is CASSYGTASTDTQYF. The CDR3, as DNA: TGTGCCAGCAGCTACGGGACAGCTAGCACAGATACGCAGTATTTT.

The J gene is TRBJ2-1, the V gene TRBV18, with D perhaps TRBD2 (6 bases). This CDR3 region has 13 residues. Germline loops: CDR1 KGHSH, CDR2 LQKENI. The ends were cut back, 4 bases at V and 9 bases at J, with 13 bases in the middle. The CDR3 region has the DNA TGTGCCAGCTCACTGGGGGGTGGCATTGAGCAGTTCTTC. Residues: CASSLGGGIEQFF.

This sequence joins TRBV3-1 (or the pseudogene TRBV3-2) and TRBJ2-5; 10 nucleotides agree with TRBD2. From germline, CDR1 is LGHDT and CDR2 YNNKEL (reference sequence). Losses at the gene ends were 1 base for V and 3 bases for J; bases not matched to a gene: 5. CDR3 length: 16 amino acids. The CDR3 nucleotides are TGTGCCAGCAGCCAAGTGCGACTAGCGGGTAAAGAGACCCAGTACTTC. This gives the protein CASSQVRLAGKETQYF.

The CDR3 loop is CASSLVGVNTEAFF. The DNA for the CDR3 is TGTGCCAGCAGCTTAGTCGGGGTGAACACTGAAGCTTTCTTT. The chain employs TRBV7-9 and TRBJ1-1, with D unclear. Germline V gives CDR1 SEHNR, CDR2 FQNEAQ (reference sequence). This CDR3 comprises 14 residues. V dropped 1 base and J dropped 0 bases, with 6 bases sitting between them.

The table lists this clone with a few counts. This chain connects TRBV7-2 to TRBJ2-5; D unclear. Germline V gene sequence: CDR1 SGHTA, CDR2 FQGNSA. V shed 5 bases and J shed 5 bases, with 12 bases lying between them. The length of the CDR3 is 13 residues. DNA of the CDR3: TGTGCCAGCAGCGTCCAAAGGCGGGAGACCCAGTACTTC. It is translated as CASSVQRRETQYF.